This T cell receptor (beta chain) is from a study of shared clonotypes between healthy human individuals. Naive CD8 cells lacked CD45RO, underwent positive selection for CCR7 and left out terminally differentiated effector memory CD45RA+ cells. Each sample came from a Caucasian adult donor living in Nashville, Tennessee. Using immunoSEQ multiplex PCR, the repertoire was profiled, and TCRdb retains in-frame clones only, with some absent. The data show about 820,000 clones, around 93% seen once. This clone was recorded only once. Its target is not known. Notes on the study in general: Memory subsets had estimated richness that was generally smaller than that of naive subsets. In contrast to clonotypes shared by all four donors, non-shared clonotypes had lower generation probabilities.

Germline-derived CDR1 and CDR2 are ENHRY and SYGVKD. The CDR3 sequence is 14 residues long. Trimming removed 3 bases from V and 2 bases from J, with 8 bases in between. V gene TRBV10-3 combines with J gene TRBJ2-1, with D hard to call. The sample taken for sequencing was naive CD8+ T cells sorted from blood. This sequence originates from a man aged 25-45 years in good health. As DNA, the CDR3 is TGTGCCATCAGTGAAACTACCGCCTACAATGAGCAGTTCTTC. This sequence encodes CAISETTAYNEQFF.